Listed below are T cell receptor beta chains from one sample, sequenced in a study of cytomegalovirus exposure and HLA in healthy donors. The repertoire was sequenced with immunoSEQ multiplex PCR; TCRdb's copy has only in-frame clones and lacks some. The data hold over 150,000 clones, with roughly 78% observed a single time. The sample consisted of PBMCs. The receptors stem from a boy between 10 and 17 years old in good health and CMV-seronegative. Both conserved end residues are part of each CDR3. Where a row states a size, it is once, few, many or the class of an expanded clone; other rows omit it.

clone size,V gene,J gene,CDR3 protein
once,TRBV6-1,TRBJ2-7,CASRPQGYEQYF
-,TRBV7-8,TRBJ1-1,CASSPGHLNTEAFF
-,TRBV9,TRBJ2-2,CASSAEGATGELFF
few,TRBV10-3,TRBJ2-2,CAISGSQGPTNTGELFF
-,TRBV9,TRBJ2-7,CASALAGGTYEQYF
-,TRBV6-4,TRBJ1-1,CASSAEYRTEAFF
-,TRBV5-1,TRBJ2-3,CASSLEGDTQYF
-,TRBV2,TRBJ2-7,CASSLGQGTYEQYF
-,TRBV5-1,TRBJ1-3,CASSITPSSGNTIYF
-,TRBV11-2,TRBJ1-2,CASSLVYNYGYTF
-,TRBV7-2,TRBJ1-5,CASSLANRVQPQHF
few,TRBV30,TRBJ1-3,CAWRRQGYGNTIYF
once,TRBV29-1,TRBJ2-1,CSVAPSGGLNEQFF
-,TRBV4-1,TRBJ1-4,CASSQDLVANEKLFF
-,TRBV10-3,TRBJ1-2,CAISESAGPNYGYTF
-,TRBV6-6,TRBJ1-1,CATIAQVRNTEAFF
-,TRBV30,TRBJ1-1,CAWSVGGRGYTEAFF
-,TRBV5-6,TRBJ1-2,CASSTQPGQPERGGYTF
-,TRBV7-6,TRBJ1-2,CASSLAGQGLLSGYTF
-,TRBV7-9,TRBJ1-4,CASSLEPHPGVSNEKLFF
-,TRBV27,TRBJ2-1,CASSLGTAIYNEQFF
-,TRBV6-5,TRBJ1-1,CASSPVQGWGEAFF